The clone carrying this T cell receptor beta chain was observed a handful of times. Data came from immunoSEQ multiplex PCR; TCRdb stores just in-frame clones and leaves some out. The sample lists about 20,000 clones, around 83% seen once, with about 4.6% in the top ten. These data belong to a study of T cells in localized non-small cell lung cancer. Germline CDR1 MNHEY, CDR2 SVGAGI. This CDR3 is 15 amino acids long. Trimming shortened V by 0 bases and J by 6 bases, and 15 bases separated the two germline ends. The source is a man between 40 and 70 years old with stage I lung adenocarcinoma. The sample was peripheral blood, taken before any cancer treatment. The chain couples TRBV6-5 to TRBJ2-7; D perhaps matches TRBD1 (6 bases). CDR3 sequence: CASSYSKWGHGEQYF. Written as DNA, the CDR3 is TGTGCCAGCAGTTACTCGAAGTGGGGACACGGCGAGCAGTACTTC.